This T cell receptor (beta chain) emerged from a study of identical twins. V shed 8 bases and J shed 4 bases, with 13 bases lying between them. The CDR3 consists of 12 residues. Germline CDR1 reads DFQATT; CDR2 reads SNEGSKA (reference sequence). One entry per CDR3 protein results from TCRdb running MiXCR on the 5' RACE reads. This table has 400,000 to 500,000 distinct CDR3 sequences, 14% appearing once. Study conclusions and caveats: Among out-of-frame alpha sequences shared by twins, low generation probability occurred in excess.

This clonotype was detected a few times. Its specificity is unknown. The same data also contributed to another study, on yellow fever vaccine responses in identical twins.

The TCR was taken from a woman younger than 35 in good health. Source material: CD4+ T cells sorted from blood. The chain combines TRBV20-1 with TRBJ2-3; no definite D call. The CDR3 sequence is CSPRYYADTQYF. The CDR3 DNA reads TGCAGTCCAAGGTATTACGCAGATACGCAGTATTTT.